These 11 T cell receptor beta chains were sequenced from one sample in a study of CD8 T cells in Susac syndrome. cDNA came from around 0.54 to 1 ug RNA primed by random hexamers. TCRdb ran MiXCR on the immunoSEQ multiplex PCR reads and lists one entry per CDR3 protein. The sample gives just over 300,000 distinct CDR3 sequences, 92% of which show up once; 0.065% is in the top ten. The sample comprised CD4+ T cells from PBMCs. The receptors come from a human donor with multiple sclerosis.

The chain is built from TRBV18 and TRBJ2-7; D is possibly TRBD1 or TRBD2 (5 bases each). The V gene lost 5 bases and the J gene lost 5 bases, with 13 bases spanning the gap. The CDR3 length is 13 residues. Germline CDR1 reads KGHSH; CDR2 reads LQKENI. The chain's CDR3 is CASSGGIWDEQYF. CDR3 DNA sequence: TGTGCCAGCTCAGGGGGAATTTGGGACGAGCAGTACTTC.

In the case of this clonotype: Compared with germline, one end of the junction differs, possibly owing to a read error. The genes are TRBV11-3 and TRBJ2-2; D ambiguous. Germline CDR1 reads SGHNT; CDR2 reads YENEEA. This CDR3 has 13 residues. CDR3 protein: CASSLSGRGELFF. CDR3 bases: TGCGCCAGCAGCTTGTCTGGAAGGGGGGAGCTGTTTTTT.

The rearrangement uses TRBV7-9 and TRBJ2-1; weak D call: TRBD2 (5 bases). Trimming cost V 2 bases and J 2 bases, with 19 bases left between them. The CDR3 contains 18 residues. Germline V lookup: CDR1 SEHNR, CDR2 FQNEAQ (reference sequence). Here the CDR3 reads CASSLKETRLAAYNEQFF. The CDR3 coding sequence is TGTGCCAGCAGCTTAAAGGAGACCAGGCTAGCCGCCTACAATGAGCAGTTCTTC.

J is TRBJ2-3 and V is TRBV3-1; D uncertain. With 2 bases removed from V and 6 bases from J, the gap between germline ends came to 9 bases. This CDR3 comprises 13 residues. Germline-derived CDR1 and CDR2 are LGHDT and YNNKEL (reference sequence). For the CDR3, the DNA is TGTGCCAGCAGCCAACCACCGAGGGATACGCAGTATTTT. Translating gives CASSQPPRDTQYF.

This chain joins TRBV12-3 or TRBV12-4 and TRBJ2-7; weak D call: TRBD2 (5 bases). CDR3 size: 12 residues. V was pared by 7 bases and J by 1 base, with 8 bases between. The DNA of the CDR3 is TGTGCCAGCAAAACGGGGTCCTACGAGCAGTACTTC. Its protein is CASKTGSYEQYF.

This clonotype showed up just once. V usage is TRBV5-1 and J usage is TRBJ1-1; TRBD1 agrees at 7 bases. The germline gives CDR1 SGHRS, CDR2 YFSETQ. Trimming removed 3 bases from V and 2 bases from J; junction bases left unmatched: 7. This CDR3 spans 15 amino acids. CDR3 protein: CASSWFTGVNTEAFF. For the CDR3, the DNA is TGCGCCAGCAGCTGGTTTACAGGGGTCAACACTGAAGCTTTCTTT.

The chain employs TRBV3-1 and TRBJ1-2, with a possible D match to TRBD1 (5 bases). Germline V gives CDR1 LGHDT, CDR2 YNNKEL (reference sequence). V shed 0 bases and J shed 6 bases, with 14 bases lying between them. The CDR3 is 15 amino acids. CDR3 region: CASSQDLVQGHGYTF. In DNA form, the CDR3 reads TGTGCCAGCAGCCAAGATTTGGTGCAGGGTCATGGCTACACCTTC.

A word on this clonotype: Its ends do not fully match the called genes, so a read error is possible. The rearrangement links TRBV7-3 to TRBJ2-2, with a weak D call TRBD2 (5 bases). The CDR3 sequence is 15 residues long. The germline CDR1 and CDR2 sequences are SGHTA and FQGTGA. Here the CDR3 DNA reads TGTGCCAGCAGCCAGGTGCCGGTGAGCACCGGGGAGCTTTTTTTT. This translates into CASSQVPVSTGELFF.

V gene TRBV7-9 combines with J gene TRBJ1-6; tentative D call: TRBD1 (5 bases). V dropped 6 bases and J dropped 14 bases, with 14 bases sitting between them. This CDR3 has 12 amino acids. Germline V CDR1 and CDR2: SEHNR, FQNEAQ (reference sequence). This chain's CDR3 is CASSYDRGTLHF. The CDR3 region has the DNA TGTGCCAGCAGTTATGACAGAGGAACCCTCCACTTT.

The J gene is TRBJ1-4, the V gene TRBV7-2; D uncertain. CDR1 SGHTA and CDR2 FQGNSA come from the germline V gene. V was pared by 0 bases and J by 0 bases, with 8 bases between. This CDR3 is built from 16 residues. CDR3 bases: TGTGCCAGCAGCTTAGCCAGATTTGCAACTAATGAAAAACTGTTTTTT. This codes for CASSLARFATNEKLFF.

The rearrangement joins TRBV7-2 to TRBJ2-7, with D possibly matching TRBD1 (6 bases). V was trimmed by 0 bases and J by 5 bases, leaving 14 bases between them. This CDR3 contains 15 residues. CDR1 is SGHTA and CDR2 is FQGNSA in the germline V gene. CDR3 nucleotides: TGTGCCAGCAGCTTAGCGATACAGGGTCTCCACGAGCAGTACTTC. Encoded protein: CASSLAIQGLHEQYF.